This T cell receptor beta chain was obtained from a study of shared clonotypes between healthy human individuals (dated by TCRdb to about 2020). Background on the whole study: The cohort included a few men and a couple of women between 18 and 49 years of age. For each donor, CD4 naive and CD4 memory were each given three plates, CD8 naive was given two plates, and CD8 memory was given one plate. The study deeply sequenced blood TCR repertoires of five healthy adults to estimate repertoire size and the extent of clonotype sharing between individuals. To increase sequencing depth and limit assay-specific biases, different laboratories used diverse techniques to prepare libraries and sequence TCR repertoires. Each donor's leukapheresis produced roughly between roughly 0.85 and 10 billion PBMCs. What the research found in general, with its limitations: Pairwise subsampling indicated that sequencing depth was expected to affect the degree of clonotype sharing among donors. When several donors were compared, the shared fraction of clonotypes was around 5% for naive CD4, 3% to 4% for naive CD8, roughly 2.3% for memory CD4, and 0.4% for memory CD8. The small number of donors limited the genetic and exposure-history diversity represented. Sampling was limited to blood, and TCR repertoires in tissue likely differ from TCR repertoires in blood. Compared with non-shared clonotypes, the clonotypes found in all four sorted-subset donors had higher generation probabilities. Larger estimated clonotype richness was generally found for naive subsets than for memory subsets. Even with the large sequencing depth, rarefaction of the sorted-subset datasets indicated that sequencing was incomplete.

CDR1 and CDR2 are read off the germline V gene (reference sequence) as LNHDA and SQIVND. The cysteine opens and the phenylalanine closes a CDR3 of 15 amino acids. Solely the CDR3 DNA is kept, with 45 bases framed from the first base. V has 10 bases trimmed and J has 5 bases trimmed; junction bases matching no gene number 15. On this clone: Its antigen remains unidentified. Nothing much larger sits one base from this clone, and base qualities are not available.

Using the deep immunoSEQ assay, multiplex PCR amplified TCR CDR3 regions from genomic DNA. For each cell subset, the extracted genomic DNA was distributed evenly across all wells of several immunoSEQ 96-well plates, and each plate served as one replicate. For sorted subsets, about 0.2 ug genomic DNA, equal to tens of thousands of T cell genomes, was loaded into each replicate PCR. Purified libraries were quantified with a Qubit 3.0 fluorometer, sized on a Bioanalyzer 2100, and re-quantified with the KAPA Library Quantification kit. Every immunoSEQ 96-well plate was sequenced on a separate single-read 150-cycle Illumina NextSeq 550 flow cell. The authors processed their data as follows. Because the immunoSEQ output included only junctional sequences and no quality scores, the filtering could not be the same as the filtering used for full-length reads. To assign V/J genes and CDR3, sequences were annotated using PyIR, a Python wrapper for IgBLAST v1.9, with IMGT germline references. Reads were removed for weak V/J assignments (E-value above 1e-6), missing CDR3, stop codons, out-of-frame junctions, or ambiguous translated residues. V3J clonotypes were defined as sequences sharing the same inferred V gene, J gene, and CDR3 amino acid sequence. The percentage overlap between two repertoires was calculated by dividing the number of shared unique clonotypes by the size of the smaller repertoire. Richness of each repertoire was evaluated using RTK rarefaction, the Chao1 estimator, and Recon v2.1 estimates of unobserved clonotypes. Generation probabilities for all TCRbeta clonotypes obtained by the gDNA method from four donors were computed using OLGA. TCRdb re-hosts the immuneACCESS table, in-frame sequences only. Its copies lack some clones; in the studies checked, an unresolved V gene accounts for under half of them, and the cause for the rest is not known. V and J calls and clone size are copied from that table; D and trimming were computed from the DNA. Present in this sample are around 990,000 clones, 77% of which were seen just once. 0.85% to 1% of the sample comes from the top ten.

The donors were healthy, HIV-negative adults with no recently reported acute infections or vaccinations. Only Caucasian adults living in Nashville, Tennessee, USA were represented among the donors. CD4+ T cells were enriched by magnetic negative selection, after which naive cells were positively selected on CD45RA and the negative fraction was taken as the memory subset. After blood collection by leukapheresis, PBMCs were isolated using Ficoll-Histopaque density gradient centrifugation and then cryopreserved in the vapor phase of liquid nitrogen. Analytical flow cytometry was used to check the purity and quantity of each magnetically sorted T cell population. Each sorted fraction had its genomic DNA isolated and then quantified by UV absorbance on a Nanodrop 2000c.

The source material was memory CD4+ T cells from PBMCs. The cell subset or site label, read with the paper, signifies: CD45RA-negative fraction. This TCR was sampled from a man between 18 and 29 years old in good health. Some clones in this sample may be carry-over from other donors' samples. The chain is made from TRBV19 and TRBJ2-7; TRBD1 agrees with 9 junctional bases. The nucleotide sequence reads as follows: TGTGCCACCTCCCGGGGGACAGGGCGTTCCCACGAGCAGTACTTC. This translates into CATSRGTGRSHEQYF.